This TCR beta chain was found in a study of CD8+ T cells in alopecia areata. In each case, RNA was isolated and then reverse transcribed into cDNA as the sequencing template. Data came from immunoSEQ multiplex PCR; TCRdb stores just in-frame clones and leaves some out. The sample has roughly 13,000 clones, over 50% seen once; the top ten hold under 4%. This CDR3 has 13 amino acids. The V gene's germline CDR1 is GTSNPN and CDR2 SVGIG (reference sequence). V shed 5 bases and J shed 4 bases, with 12 bases lying between them. This clone was detected only a few times. CD4+ cells belonging to about five patients, who were in the biomarker study, were further sorted into CD25+CD127- cells.

The chain recombines TRBV30 with TRBJ2-1, with D hard to call. The TCR sequence derives from a human donor with alopecia areata. Sequenced: CD4+ Tregs sorted from blood. The CDR3 DNA sequence: TGTGCCTGGTACCGGAACCCATACAATGAGCAGTTCTTC. Amino acid sequence: CAWYRNPYNEQFF.